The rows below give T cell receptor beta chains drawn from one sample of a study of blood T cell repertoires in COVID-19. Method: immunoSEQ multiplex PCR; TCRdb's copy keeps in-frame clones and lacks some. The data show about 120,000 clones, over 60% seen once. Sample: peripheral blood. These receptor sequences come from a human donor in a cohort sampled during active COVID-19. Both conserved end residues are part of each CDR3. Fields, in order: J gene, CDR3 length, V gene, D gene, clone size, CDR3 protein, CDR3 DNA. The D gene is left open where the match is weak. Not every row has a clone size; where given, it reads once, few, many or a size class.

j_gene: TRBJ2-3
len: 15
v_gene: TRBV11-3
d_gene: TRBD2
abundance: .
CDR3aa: CASSPLAGPTDTQYF
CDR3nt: TGTGCCAGCAGCCCGCTAGCGGGACCCACAGATACGCAGTATTTT

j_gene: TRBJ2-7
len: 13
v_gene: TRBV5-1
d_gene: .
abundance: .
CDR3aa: CASSLTVTYEQYF
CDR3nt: TGCGCCAGCAGCTTGACAGTTACCTACGAGCAGTACTTC

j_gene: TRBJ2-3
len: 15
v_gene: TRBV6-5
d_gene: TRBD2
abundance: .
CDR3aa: CASTGADGGADTQYF
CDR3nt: TGTGCCAGCACAGGGGCGGACGGGGGGGCCGATACGCAGTATTTT

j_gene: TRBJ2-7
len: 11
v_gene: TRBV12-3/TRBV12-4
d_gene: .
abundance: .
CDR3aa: CASSEAGEQYF
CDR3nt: TGTGCCAGCAGTGAGGCGGGCGAGCAGTACTTC

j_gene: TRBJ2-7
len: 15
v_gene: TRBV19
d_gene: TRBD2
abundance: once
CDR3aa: CASSPLAGEYYEQYF
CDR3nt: TGTGCCAGTAGCCCACTAGCGGGAGAGTACTACGAGCAGTACTTC

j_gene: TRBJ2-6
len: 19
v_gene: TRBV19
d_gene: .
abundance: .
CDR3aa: CASSIDLIPETSGANVLTF
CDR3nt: TGTGCCAGTAGTATAGATCTCATTCCAGAGACTTCTGGGGCCAACGTCCTGACTTTC

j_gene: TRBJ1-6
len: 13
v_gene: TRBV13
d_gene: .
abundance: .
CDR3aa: CASSLDSGSPLHF
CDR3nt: TGTGCCAGCAGCTTAGACTCGGGTTCACCCCTCCACTTT

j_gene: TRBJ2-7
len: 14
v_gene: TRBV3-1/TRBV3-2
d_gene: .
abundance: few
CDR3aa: CASSPNSPSYEQYF
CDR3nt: TGTGCCAGCAGCCCCAATTCCCCCTCCTACGAGCAGTACTTC

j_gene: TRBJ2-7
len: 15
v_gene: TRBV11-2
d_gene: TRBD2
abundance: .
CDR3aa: CASSLGGGAGHEQYF
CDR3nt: TGTGCCAGCAGCTTAGGCGGGGGTGCGGGTCACGAGCAGTACTTC

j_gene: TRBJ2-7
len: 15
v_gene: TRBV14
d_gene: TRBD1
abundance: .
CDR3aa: CASSQTGGASYEQYF
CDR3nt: TGTGCCAGCAGCCAGACAGGGGGCGCCTCCTACGAGCAGTACTTC

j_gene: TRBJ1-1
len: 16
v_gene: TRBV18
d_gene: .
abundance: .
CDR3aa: CASSPDGQFLNTEAFF
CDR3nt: TGTGCCAGCTCCCCAGACGGACAGTTCCTGAACACTGAAGCTTTCTTT

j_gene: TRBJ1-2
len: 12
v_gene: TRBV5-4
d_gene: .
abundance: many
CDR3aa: CASSRTSYGYTF
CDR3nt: TGTGCCAGCAGCAGGACAAGCTATGGCTACACCTTC

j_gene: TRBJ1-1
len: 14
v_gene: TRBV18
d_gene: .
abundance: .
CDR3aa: CASLPVEGWPEAFF
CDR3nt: TGTGCCAGCCTACCGGTGGAGGGGTGGCCTGAAGCTTTCTTT

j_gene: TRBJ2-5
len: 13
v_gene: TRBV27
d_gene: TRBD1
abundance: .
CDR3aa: CASGERGRETQYF
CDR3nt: TGTGCCAGTGGGGAGAGGGGGCGGGAGACCCAGTACTTC

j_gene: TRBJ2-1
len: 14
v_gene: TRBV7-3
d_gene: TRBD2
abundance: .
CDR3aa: CASSQGLASNEQFF
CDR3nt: TGTGCCAGCAGCCAGGGACTAGCGAGCAATGAGCAGTTCTTC

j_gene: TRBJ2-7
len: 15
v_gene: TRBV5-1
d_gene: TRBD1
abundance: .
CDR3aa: CASSLGQGHSYEQYF
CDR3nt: TGCGCCAGCAGCTTAGGACAGGGCCACTCCTACGAGCAGTACTTC

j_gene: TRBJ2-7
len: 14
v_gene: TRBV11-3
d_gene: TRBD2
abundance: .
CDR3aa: CASRPTSGSYEQYF
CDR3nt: TGTGCCAGCAGGCCTACTAGCGGGAGCTACGAGCAGTACTTC

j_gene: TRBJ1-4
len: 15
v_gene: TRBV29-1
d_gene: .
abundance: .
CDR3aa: CSVELGSRGGEKLFF
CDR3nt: TGCAGCGTTGAACTCGGCTCCCGAGGCGGTGAAAAACTGTTTTTT

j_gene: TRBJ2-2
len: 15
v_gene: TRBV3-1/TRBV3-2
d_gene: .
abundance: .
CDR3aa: CASRHQGNGTGELFF
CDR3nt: TGTGCCAGCAGGCACCAGGGGAATGGCACCGGGGAGCTGTTTTTT

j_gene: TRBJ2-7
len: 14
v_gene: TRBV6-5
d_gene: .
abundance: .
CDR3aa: CASSYSGGSNEQYF
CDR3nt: TGTGCCAGCAGTTACTCGGGGGGATCGAACGAGCAGTACTTC

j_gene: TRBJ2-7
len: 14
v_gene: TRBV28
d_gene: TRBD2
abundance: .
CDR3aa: CASSSLAATYEQYF
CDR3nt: TGTGCCAGCAGCAGTCTAGCGGCTACCTACGAGCAGTACTTC

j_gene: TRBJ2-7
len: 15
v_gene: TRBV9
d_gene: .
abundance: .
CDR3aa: CASSVEAMGAGEQYF
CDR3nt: TGTGCCAGCAGCGTAGAGGCCATGGGGGCCGGCGAGCAGTACTTC